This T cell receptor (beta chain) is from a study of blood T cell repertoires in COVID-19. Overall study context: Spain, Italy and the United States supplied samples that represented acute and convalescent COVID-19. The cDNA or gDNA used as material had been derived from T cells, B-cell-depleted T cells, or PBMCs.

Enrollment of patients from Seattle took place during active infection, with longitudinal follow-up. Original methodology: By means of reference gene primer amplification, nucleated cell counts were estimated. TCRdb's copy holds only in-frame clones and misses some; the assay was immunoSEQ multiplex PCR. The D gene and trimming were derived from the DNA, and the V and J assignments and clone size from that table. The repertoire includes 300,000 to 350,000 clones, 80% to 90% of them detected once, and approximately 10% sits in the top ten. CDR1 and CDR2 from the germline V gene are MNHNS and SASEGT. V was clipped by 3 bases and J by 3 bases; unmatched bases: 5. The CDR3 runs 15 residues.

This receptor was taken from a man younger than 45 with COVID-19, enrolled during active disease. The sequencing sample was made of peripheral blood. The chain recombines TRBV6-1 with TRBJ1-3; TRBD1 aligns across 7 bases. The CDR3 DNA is TGTGCCAGCAGTGAGGAGGGGGCAGTTGGAAACACCATATATTTT. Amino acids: CASSEEGAVGNTIYF.